Shown below are 31 T cell receptor beta chains from a single sample sequenced in a study of blood T cell repertoires in COVID-19. Sequencing used immunoSEQ multiplex PCR; TCRdb keeps in-frame clones, though not all of them. The sample shows about 68,000 clones, 88% of them seen only once. What was sequenced was peripheral blood. The receptors here all came from a human donor in a cohort sampled during active COVID-19.

The chain's CDR3 is CASSLGRGRLYTEAFF. The CDR3 DNA is TGTGCCAGCAGCTTAGGCAGGGGGCGGCTGTACACTGAAGCTTTCTTT. The gene calls are TRBV13 and TRBJ1-1, with 8 bases lining up with TRBD1. V was pared by 0 bases and J by 3 bases, with 6 bases of the junction left unmatched. Per germline, CDR1 PRHDT and CDR2 FYEKMQ (reference sequence). The CDR3 contains 16 residues.

This clone occurred once. This chain joins TRBV27 and TRBJ2-1, with 11 bases identical to TRBD2. Per germline, CDR1 MNHEY and CDR2 SMNVEV (reference sequence). This CDR3 region has 16 residues. Germline trimming cut 6 bases from V and 8 bases from J; bases unmatched to any gene: 12. Written as DNA, the CDR3 is TGTGCCAGCAGCATGACTAGCGGGGCGTGGGGAGATGAGCAGTTCTTC. Translation: CASSMTSGAWGDEQFF.

This clone was recorded once. The chain carries TRBV3-1 (or the pseudogene TRBV3-2) and TRBJ2-3; TRBD1 is a possible D gene (5 bases). Germline values: CDR1 LGHDT, CDR2 YNNKEL (reference sequence). The CDR3 extends over 13 amino acids. Trimming left V 6 bases short and J 1 base short, with 8 bases between. For the CDR3, the DNA is TGTGCCAGCAGGACAGCCGGCACAGATACGCAGTATTTT. It specifies CASRTAGTDTQYF.

CDR3 sequence: CAISATAYGYTF. The CDR3 nucleotides read TGTGCCATCAGTGCGACAGCTTATGGCTACACCTTC. This chain connects TRBV10-3 to TRBJ1-2; D is perhaps TRBD1 (5 bases). The CDR3 extends over 12 amino acids. V lost 4 bases to trimming and J lost 5 bases, with 8 bases between them. Per germline, CDR1 ENHRY and CDR2 SYGVKD.

This chain links TRBV28 with TRBJ2-2; D possibly corresponds to TRBD1 (6 bases). This CDR3 has 13 residues. CDR1 is MDHEN, CDR2 SYDVKM, per germline. Trimming took off 7 bases at V and 3 bases at J, with 9 bases between the two ends. This chain's CDR3 is CASNREYTGELFF. The DNA for the CDR3 is TGTGCCAGCAACAGGGAGTACACCGGGGAGCTGTTTTTT.

The J gene is TRBJ1-2, the V gene TRBV3-1 (or the pseudogene TRBV3-2), with 9 bases that match TRBD1. The CDR3 runs to 18 residues. Trimming took 1 base from V and 1 from J; bases not matched to a gene: 10. The germline gives CDR1 LGHDT, CDR2 YNNKEL (reference sequence). CDR3 residues: CASSQVRTGGAGNYGYTF. CDR3 bases: TGTGCCAGCAGCCAAGTTAGAACAGGGGGCGCGGGTAACTATGGCTACACCTTC.

The chain employs TRBV6-5 and TRBJ2-7, with D perhaps matching TRBD1 (5 bases). The V end lost 5 bases, the J end lost 6 bases, and 20 bases lay between the germline ends. There are 15 residues in the CDR3. CDR1 is MNHEY and CDR2 is SVGAGI in the germline V gene. The CDR3 loop reads CASSPYTQGKAEQYF. The CDR3, as DNA: TGTGCCAGCAGTCCCTACACCCAGGGAAAGGCCGAGCAGTACTTC.

The chain uses TRBV24-1 and TRBJ2-7, with no clear D. Trimming removed 3 bases from V and 2 bases from J, with 16 bases in between. CDR3 length: 16 amino acids. Germline V lookup: CDR1 KGHDR, CDR2 SFDVKD. The CDR3 loop is CATSDGMQTLTYEQYF. The CDR3 DNA sequence: TGTGCCACCAGTGATGGTATGCAGACACTTACCTACGAGCAGTACTTC.

This clone was detected only a few times. J is TRBJ2-1 and V is TRBV30, with TRBD2 identical over 7 bases. Germline CDR1 and CDR2: GTSNPN and SVGIG (reference sequence). The CDR3 sequence is 14 residues long. With V trimmed by 1 base and J by 3 bases, 3 bases remained unmatched. The CDR3 DNA reads TGTGCCTGGAGTGGTAAGCGGGGCTACAATGAGCAGTTCTTC. Translation gives CAWSGKRGYNEQFF.

This clone has only a few counts. This chain joins TRBV6-2 or TRBV6-3 and TRBJ1-5; 7 bases align to TRBD1. J gave up 7 bases and V 6 bases, and 15 bases lay outside the gene matches. This CDR3 has 16 residues. Germline V lookup: CDR1 MNHEY, CDR2 SVGEGT. This CDR3 is CASSPLTGEPRQPQHF. Written as DNA, the CDR3 is TGTGCCAGCAGCCCACTAACAGGGGAGCCTCGGCAGCCCCAGCATTTT.

CDR3 in amino acids: CASSTGQGPPPQHF. CDR3 DNA sequence: TGTGCCAGTAGTACAGGACAGGGCCCTCCTCCCCAGCATTTT. This sequence joins TRBV19 and TRBJ1-5, with 8 bases fitting TRBD1. In germline, CDR1 is LNHDA, CDR2 SQIVND (reference sequence). The CDR3 totals 14 residues. Trimming removed 4 bases from V and 10 bases from J; junction bases left unmatched: 9.

This clone was seen just once. This chain links TRBV13 with TRBJ1-1, with D maybe TRBD1 (6 bases). CDR1 PRHDT and CDR2 FYEKMQ come from the germline V gene (reference sequence). The CDR3 length is 13 residues. Trimming pared 3 bases from V and 3 bases from J, leaving 8 bases between. Written as DNA, the CDR3 is TGTGCCAGCAGCTTGGGGGCTGACACTGAAGCTTTCTTT. Protein: CASSLGADTEAFF.

The chain joins TRBV29-1 to TRBJ2-7, with D perhaps TRBD1 (6 bases). In germline, CDR1 is SQVTM, CDR2 ANQGSEA. The CDR3 extends over 12 amino acids. CDR3 DNA: TGCGGTACACAGGGCGACTCCTACGAGCAGTACTTC. This encodes CGTQGDSYEQYF.

This clone has a handful of counts. The chain carries TRBV6-6 and TRBJ1-1; D not certain. CDR1 is MNHNY and CDR2 is SVGAGI in the germline V gene (reference sequence). The CDR3 extends over 14 amino acids. V lost 6 bases, J lost 3 bases, and 14 bases lay in between. CDR3 in DNA: TGTGCCAGCAGGCCCCCGACGGGAGACACTGAAGCTTTCTTT. Protein: CASRPPTGDTEAFF.

The chain has TRBV28 and TRBJ2-7; the D gene is possibly TRBD2 (5 bases). Trimming took off 8 bases at V and 9 bases at J, with 17 bases between the two ends. The CDR3 extends over 12 amino acids. The V gene's germline CDR1 is MDHEN and CDR2 SYDVKM. The CDR3 loop is CASRGYEGLQYF. The CDR3 bases are TGTGCCAGCCGGGGTTATGAGGGCCTGCAGTACTTC. The full variable domain, with the rest looked up from reference TRBV28 and TRBJ2-7, is DVKVTQSSRYLVKRTGEKVFLECVQDMDHENMFWYRQDPGLGLRLIYFSYDVKMKEKGDIPEGYSVSREKKERFSLILESASTNQTSMYLCASRGYEGLQYFGPGTRLTVT.

The rearrangement uses TRBV28 and TRBJ2-7; TRBD2 agrees at 8 bases. Germline CDR1 MDHEN, CDR2 SYDVKM. The CDR3 totals 14 residues. V lost 7 bases and J lost 5; bases outside the gene matches: 10. CDR3 DNA: TGTGCCAGCACATCATCAGCGGGAGTAGACGAGCAGTACTTC. The encoded protein is CASTSSAGVDEQYF.

The CDR3, as DNA: TGTGCCAGCATCCCTGTGGGGAGCTCCTACGAGCAGTACTTC. This gives the protein CASIPVGSSYEQYF. The V call is TRBV21-1, the J call TRBJ2-7; the listed D gene, TRBD2, was not tested against the DNA. TRBV21-1 is an annotated pseudogene. This CDR3 spans 14 amino acids.

V is TRBV19 and J is TRBJ2-7, with 7 nucleotides matching TRBD1. This CDR3 is 15 amino acids long. J gave up 8 bases and V 8 bases, and 18 bases lay outside the gene matches. Germline CDR1 and CDR2: LNHDA and SQIVND (reference sequence). CDR3 nucleotides: TGTGCCAGTTCGGCAGGTCACCGACAGGGCAGTCAGCAGTACTTC. Protein sequence: CASSAGHRQGSQQYF.

The gene calls are TRBV5-1 and TRBJ2-2; 8 bases match TRBD2. Germline assignment: CDR1 SGHRS and CDR2 YFSETQ. V shed 2 bases and J 3 bases; nucleotides not matched to a gene: 3. This CDR3 is built from 15 residues. CDR3 DNA sequence: TGCGCCAGCAGCTTAGCGGGGGATGACACCGGGGAGCTGTTTTTT. Translation gives CASSLAGDDTGELFF.

This CDR3 is CASSLDDVGVGFPNEAFF. For the CDR3, the DNA is TGTGCCAGCAGCTTAGATGACGTCGGGGTTGGCTTTCCTAATGAAGCTTTCTTT. The V call is TRBV7-9, the J call TRBJ1-1; no reliable D call. V was shortened by 1 base and J by 7 bases, with 25 bases between the two germline ends. This CDR3 is 18 amino acids long. From germline, CDR1 is SEHNR and CDR2 FQNEAQ (reference sequence).

The chain links TRBV7-3 to TRBJ2-6, with 7 bases lining up with TRBD1. Germline CDR1 SGHTA, CDR2 FQGTGA. V trimming: 2 bases; J trimming: 0 bases; junction bases outside the gene matches: 10. The length of the CDR3 is 19 residues. This chain's CDR3 is CASSLGVRGSFSGANVLTF. In DNA form, the CDR3 reads TGTGCCAGCAGCTTAGGGGTCAGGGGGTCATTCTCTGGGGCCAACGTCCTGACTTTC.

V is TRBV28 and J is TRBJ2-7, with 11 positions matching TRBD2. This CDR3 has 16 residues. Germline V CDR1 and CDR2: MDHEN, SYDVKM. Trimming cost V 5 bases and J 0 bases; bases outside gene matches: 6. The CDR3 sequence: CASSGGTSGSSYEQYF. In nucleotides, the CDR3 is TGTGCCAGCAGTGGGGGGACTAGCGGAAGCTCCTACGAGCAGTACTTC.

The chain uses TRBV9 and TRBJ2-5, with D possibly being TRBD1 (6 bases). The CDR3 sequence is 15 residues long. V was pared by 3 bases and J by 1 base, with 13 bases between. Germline CDR1 is SGDLS and CDR2 is YYNGEE. This CDR3 reads CASSGGTSFQETQYF. The DNA of the CDR3 is TGTGCCAGCAGCGGAGGGACATCATTCCAAGAGACCCAGTACTTC. The full variable domain, rest sourced from reference TRBV9 and TRBJ2-5, is DSGVTQTPKHLITATGQRVTLRCSPRSGDLSVYWYQQSLDQGLQFLIQYYNGEERAKGNILERFSAQQFPDLHSELNLSSLELGDSALYFCASSGGTSFQETQYFGPGTRLLVL.

This clone came up a few times. The rearrangement joins TRBV27 to TRBJ1-5; D not resolved. The CDR3 consists of 12 residues. The V gene's germline CDR1 is MNHEY and CDR2 SMNVEV (reference sequence). V shed 5 bases and J shed 7 bases, with 9 bases lying between them. DNA of the CDR3: TGTGCCAGCAGTCTTCGAGGGCAGCCCCAGCATTTT. Protein product: CASSLRGQPQHF.

V gene TRBV24-1 combines with J gene TRBJ1-5, with unresolved D. Trimming stripped 5 bases from V and 2 bases from J, with 3 bases between. CDR1 KGHDR and CDR2 SFDVKD come from the germline V gene. This CDR3 has 12 residues. In DNA, the CDR3 is TGTGCCACCAGTGGGCGCAATCAGCCCCAGCATTTT. Protein: CATSGRNQPQHF.

The rearrangement uses TRBV4-3 and TRBJ2-7; maybe TRBD2 (5 bases). The CDR3 spans 13 residues. Between the trimmed V and J ends, which lost 6 bases and 7 bases, there was a span of 16 bases. Germline CDR1 is LGHNA and CDR2 is YSLEER. The CDR3 here is CASSPARTREQYF. The DNA for the CDR3 is TGCGCCAGCAGTCCCGCTAGGACTCGGGAGCAGTACTTC.

This chain links TRBV5-1 with TRBJ2-1, with 8 bases identical to TRBD2. The V gene end was trimmed by 3 bases and the J gene end by 9 bases; junction bases not matched to a gene: 11. This CDR3 spans 15 amino acids. Germline V gene lookup returns CDR1 SGHRS and CDR2 YFSETQ. CDR3 DNA sequence: TGCGCCAGCAGCTCAACGGGGGGGCCTGAGGTTGAGCAGTTCTTC. This codes for CASSSTGGPEVEQFF.

This clone has only one observation. The chain is built from TRBV5-1 and TRBJ2-7; weak D call: TRBD1 (5 bases). The germline CDR1 and CDR2 sequences are SGHRS and YFSETQ. Trimming removed 4 bases from V and 4 bases from J, with 12 bases in between. The CDR3 is 13 amino acids. The CDR3 reads CASSPTGWYEQYF. CDR3 coding DNA: TGCGCCAGCAGCCCTACAGGATGGTACGAGCAGTACTTC.

The chain combines TRBV6-5 with TRBJ2-7; tentative D call: TRBD1 (6 bases). The CDR3 covers 13 residues. The germline CDR1 and CDR2 sequences are MNHEY and SVGAGI. V lost 7 bases, J lost 1 base, and 11 bases lay in between. The CDR3 sequence is CASKTTGSYEQYF. The CDR3 DNA sequence: TGTGCCAGCAAAACAACAGGGTCCTACGAGCAGTACTTC.

The rearrangement joins TRBV4-2 to TRBJ2-1; D is perhaps TRBD2 (6 bases). V was shortened by 2 bases and J by 5 bases, with 13 bases between the two germline ends. CDR1 is LGHNA and CDR2 is YNFKEQ in the germline V gene. CDR3 length: 15 residues. The CDR3 loop reads CASSQWRDPNNEQFF. CDR3 in DNA: TGTGCCAGCAGCCAATGGAGGGACCCCAACAATGAGCAGTTCTTC.

The rearrangement links TRBV28 to TRBJ1-5; 7 nucleotides agree with TRBD1. This CDR3 is 16 amino acids long. V was pared by 3 bases and J by 6 bases, with 11 bases of the junction left unmatched. In germline, CDR1 is MDHEN, CDR2 SYDVKM. CDR3 in amino acids: CASSLAGGRASQPQHF. CDR3 DNA sequence: TGTGCCAGCAGTTTGGCAGGGGGAAGGGCAAGTCAGCCCCAGCATTTT. The complete variable domain, with remaining parts taken from reference TRBV28 and TRBJ1-5, reads DVKVTQSSRYLVKRTGEKVFLECVQDMDHENMFWYRQDPGLGLRLIYFSYDVKMKEKGDIPEGYSVSREKKERFSLILESASTNQTSMYLCASSLAGGRASQPQHFGDGTRLSIL.